This note documents a single T cell receptor beta chain sequence. The sample holds many counts of this clonotype. What this receptor recognizes is not known. No base-level quality is on record; no much larger clone is a single base apart. Libraries from unsorted PBMCs were made from 2 million PBMCs kept in RNAlater at -80 degrees C until RNA extraction. The multiple sclerosis patients were enrolled in a US clinical protocol that evaluated disease progression with magnetic resonance imaging. Peripheral blood underwent Ficoll-Hypaque density gradient centrifugation to isolate PBMCs, which were then cryopreserved in liquid nitrogen. The sample comes from a study of neurological immune-mediated disorders (dated by TCRdb to between 2019 and 2020). With respect to the entire study: Among the roughly 34 multiple sclerosis patients, relapsing-remitting MS was present in some 31 and secondary progressive MS was present in 3. Peripheral blood TCR-beta repertoires from HTLV-I-associated myelopathy (HAM/TSP) patients, multiple sclerosis patients and healthy controls were compared by UMI-based sequencing. The roughly 100 TCR-beta libraries covered PBMC samples along with longitudinal samples, technical triplicates, and paired sorted CD4+ and CD8+ T-cell subsets. The cohort included 60 to 75 subjects: about 15 with HAM/TSP, roughly 35 with multiple sclerosis, and some 20 healthy controls. Broad study findings and their caveats: Across subjects, expanded clones never shared an identical CDR3 amino acid sequence, which suggests that the TCR-beta repertoires in every group were private. The highest TCR clonal expansion was observed in HAM/TSP patients, whereas the lowest was observed in MS patients, even when compared with healthy controls. No clinical or MRI features were associated with the MS cluster, and the authors said that larger cohorts are needed. In a phylogenetic analysis, the repertoires of 18 out of 34 MS patients fell into a single cluster of related CDR3 sequences, pointing to a possible signature at the repertoire level.

To synthesize cDNA, template-switch 5'RACE was performed with a primer carrying a 10-nucleotide random unique molecular identifier so that each TCR transcript was tagged. Each sequencing run produced over 170 million TCR-beta sequences covering 15-18 subjects. Total RNA was extracted with the RNeasy kit. The KAPA Real-time Library Amplification kit was used to amplify TCR-beta VDJ regions with primers for the TCR constant region and the 5'RACE anchor. A first PCR added sample indexes and Illumina adaptors, after which a second PCR increased the library yield. After Ampure bead purification, the roughly 650 bp TCR product was size-selected on a 2% E-gel SizeSelection system. Before pooling, library quality was checked on a Bioanalyzer, concentration was measured with Qubit, and libraries were quantified with the Kapa Library Quantification kit. An Illumina HiSeq 2500 was used to sequence the libraries paired-end at 2 x 150 bp. To increase sequence diversity, roughly 23-30% phiX was spiked into each library pool. Per the original workflow: The UMI-based MiGEC pipeline processed quality-filtered reads and removed over 80% of raw TCR sequences during error correction. VDJ genes were aligned to IMGT germline references, and each clonotype was defined by a unique CDR3 amino acid sequence together with V-J genes. VDJtools evaluated clonal expansion, Shannon diversity and CDR3 relatedness (CalcPairwiseDistances, ClusterSamples); CLCbio workbench built phylogenetic trees. Expanded clones were defined as having at least 8 unique UMIs, based on coefficient-of-variation modelling across technical triplicates. TCRdb reran the public reads through fastp at Q25 and MiXCR, keeping productive beta chains. Identical CDR3 proteins give one entry, which carries the most common genes and DNA. It is TCRdb's table, rather than the study itself, that gives the V and J calls and clone size. Here the sample has roughly 75,000 distinct CDR3 sequences; 2.5% to 3% occur a single time. About 1% of the sample goes to the ten largest clones.

This clonotype originated in a woman in her 30s with multiple sclerosis. Specimen: PBMCs.

The CDR3 protein sequence reads: CASSYHAAVGEKNIQYF. Here is the DNA: TGTGCCAGCAGTTACCACGCAGCGGTAGGGGAGAAAAACATTCAGTACTTC. The rearrangement joined TRBV6-2 or TRBV6-3 to TRBJ2-4; the D region is possibly TRBD1 or TRBD2, each matching across 5 bases. V is reduced by 2 bases and J by 4 bases, leaving a spacing of 18 bases between them. CDR1 and CDR2 were assigned from the germline V gene as MNHEY and SVGEGT. The CDR3 numbers 17 residues from cysteine through phenylalanine. Only the CDR3 portion is preserved as DNA: 51 bases, with reading frame beginning at the first base.